This T cell receptor (beta chain) appears in the sequencing data of a study of beta chain features in type 1 diabetes. Findings of the study overall: There was a moderate but significant shortening of TCRB CDR3s in all four CD4+ subsets of Type 1 diabetes patients. Healthy donors had naive, central memory and Treg TCRB repertoires that appeared less similar than those seen among patients. Reads derived from cDNA could over-represent cells showing high TCR expression.

V lost 0 bases to trimming and J lost 3 bases; unmatched junction nucleotides: 3. This CDR3 has 16 residues. Germline lookup yields CDR1 SGHRS and CDR2 YFSETQ. Concerning this clone itself: Antigen: not known.

The entirety of the isolated RNA underwent reverse transcription, so expressed TCRB transcripts were sequenced. Assay: immunoSEQ multiplex PCR; the TCRdb copy retains only in-frame clones and omits some. The repertoire consists of more than 250,000 clones, with around 24% occurring once and the leading ten covering around 0.013%. This clonotype was sampled from a woman in her twenties or thirties with type 1 diabetes. This chain links TRBV5-1 with TRBJ2-3; 11 bases align to TRBD2. Source material: naive CD4+ T cells from blood. CDR3 protein: CASSLGSSGRTDTQYF. The CDR3 coding sequence is TGCGCCAGCAGCTTGGGATCTAGCGGGAGGACAGATACGCAGTATTTT.